A selection of T cell receptor beta chains follows, all from one sample in a study of identical twins. TCRdb itself ran the 5' RACE reads through MiXCR, one entry per CDR3 protein. The table shows 220,000 or so distinct CDR3 sequences, with about 7.3% occurring only once. These records were also assigned to another study, of yellow fever vaccine responses in identical twins.

Sequencing used memory (CD45RO+) T cells sorted from blood. All receptors derive from a woman younger than 35 in good health. CDR3s include the opening cysteine and the closing phenylalanine or tryptophan. D genes are given only for firm matches. The size entry is marked missing in some rows and otherwise reads once, few, many or a size class.

v_gene: TRBV4-1
abundance: many
d_gene: .
j_gene: TRBJ2-3
CDR3nt: TGCGCCAGCAGCCAAGCGGGACTCTATTTCACAGATACGCAGTATTTT
CDR3aa: CASSQAGLYFTDTQYF

v_gene: TRBV18
abundance: few
d_gene: TRBD1
j_gene: TRBJ1-6
CDR3nt: TGTGCCAGCTCAAAGCCGGGACAGGGTTCACCCCTCCACTTT
CDR3aa: CASSKPGQGSPLHF

v_gene: TRBV6-6
abundance: few
d_gene: TRBD1
j_gene: TRBJ1-1
CDR3nt: TGTGCCAGCAGGAGGGACAGCTACACTGAAGCTTTCTTT
CDR3aa: CASRRDSYTEAFF

v_gene: TRBV4-1
abundance: few
d_gene: .
j_gene: TRBJ1-6
CDR3nt: TGCGCCAGCAGCCATACCGCAGGGGCCAATAATTCACCCCTCCACTTT
CDR3aa: CASSHTAGANNSPLHF

v_gene: TRBV12-3/TRBV12-4
abundance: many
d_gene: TRBD1
j_gene: TRBJ2-7
CDR3nt: TGTGCCAGCAGTCCCCGACAGGGTTTCGGTCTCTACGAGCAGTACTTC
CDR3aa: CASSPRQGFGLYEQYF

v_gene: TRBV20-1
abundance: many
d_gene: .
j_gene: TRBJ1-2
CDR3nt: TGCAGTGCTAGAGAGAGTCATAACTATGGCTACACCTTC
CDR3aa: CSARESHNYGYTF

v_gene: TRBV24-1
abundance: .
d_gene: TRBD2
j_gene: TRBJ2-3
CDR3nt: TGTGCCACCAGTGATTTGGCTAGCGGGGGTGCGCAGTATTTT
CDR3aa: CATSDLASGGAQYF

v_gene: TRBV12-3/TRBV12-4
abundance: many
d_gene: .
j_gene: TRBJ2-5
CDR3nt: TGTGCCAGCAGTTTGGTAGACCAAGAGACCCAGTACTTC
CDR3aa: CASSLVDQETQYF

v_gene: TRBV27
abundance: many
d_gene: .
j_gene: TRBJ2-5
CDR3nt: TGTGCCAGCACGAAATGGGGGGCCGACCAACAAGAGACCCAGTACTTC
CDR3aa: CASTKWGADQQETQYF

v_gene: TRBV27
abundance: few
d_gene: .
j_gene: TRBJ2-1
CDR3nt: TGTGCCAGCAGTTTACGGGCAGGACATGAGCAGTTCTTC
CDR3aa: CASSLRAGHEQFF

v_gene: TRBV28
abundance: few
d_gene: .
j_gene: TRBJ1-6
CDR3nt: TGTGCCAGCGGGCCGCCGGCCCTTAATAATTCACCCCTCCACTTT
CDR3aa: CASGPPALNNSPLHF

v_gene: TRBV20-1
abundance: many
d_gene: .
j_gene: TRBJ2-5
CDR3nt: TGCAGTGCTAGAGATGGGGGGAAAGTAGAGACCCAGTACTTC
CDR3aa: CSARDGGKVETQYF

v_gene: TRBV29-1
abundance: .
d_gene: .
j_gene: TRBJ2-5
CDR3nt: TGCAGCGGGGGAACCCAAGAGACCCAGTACTTC
CDR3aa: CSGGTQETQYF

v_gene: TRBV12-5
abundance: few
d_gene: TRBD2
j_gene: TRBJ2-1
CDR3nt: TGTGCTAGTGGCTATGGGCTAGCGGGTTACAATGAGCAGTTCTTC
CDR3aa: CASGYGLAGYNEQFF

v_gene: TRBV18
abundance: few
d_gene: .
j_gene: TRBJ1-1
CDR3nt: TGTGCCAGCTCAAGGACAGATATGAACACTGAAGCTTTCTTT
CDR3aa: CASSRTDMNTEAFF

v_gene: TRBV27
abundance: .
d_gene: TRBD2
j_gene: TRBJ2-1
CDR3nt: TGTGCCAGCAGTTCGCGGGGGGCCAATGAGCAGTTCTTC
CDR3aa: CASSSRGANEQFF

v_gene: TRBV7-9
abundance: few
d_gene: TRBD1
j_gene: TRBJ1-4
CDR3nt: TGTGCCAGCAGCCCCCCGACAGGGGTTATGGGCCTGTTTTTT
CDR3aa: CASSPPTGVMGLFF

v_gene: TRBV10-2
abundance: many
d_gene: TRBD2
j_gene: TRBJ2-1
CDR3nt: TGCGCCAGCATTTTTCAGCGGGAGGGTGAGCAGTTCTTC
CDR3aa: CASIFQREGEQFF

v_gene: TRBV7-9
abundance: many
d_gene: TRBD2
j_gene: TRBJ2-1
CDR3nt: TGTGCCAGCAGCTTAGAACTTGGAACTAGCGAACAGTTCTTC
CDR3aa: CASSLELGTSEQFF

v_gene: TRBV29-1
abundance: many
d_gene: TRBD2
j_gene: TRBJ2-3
CDR3nt: TGCAGCGTTGTGGGGGGGACTAGCGGCGTTCTAGATACGCAGTATTTT
CDR3aa: CSVVGGTSGVLDTQYF

v_gene: TRBV7-7
abundance: many
d_gene: TRBD1
j_gene: TRBJ2-5
CDR3nt: TGTGCCAGCAGACGACAGGGGGAAGAGACCCAGTACTTC
CDR3aa: CASRRQGEETQYF

v_gene: TRBV14
abundance: .
d_gene: .
j_gene: TRBJ1-2
CDR3nt: TGTGCCAGCAGCCTACAGCATAACTATGGCTACACCTTC
CDR3aa: CASSLQHNYGYTF

v_gene: TRBV28
abundance: many
d_gene: .
j_gene: TRBJ2-5
CDR3nt: TGTGCCAGCAGTCCTACCCGGACGCGACAAGAGACCCAGTACTTC
CDR3aa: CASSPTRTRQETQYF

v_gene: TRBV9
abundance: .
d_gene: TRBD2
j_gene: TRBJ2-7
CDR3nt: TGTGCCAGCAGCGCAAAATCGGGACTACCTCTCGAGCAGTACTTC
CDR3aa: CASSAKSGLPLEQYF